This TCR beta chain is drawn from a study of shared clonotypes between healthy human individuals. Study conclusions and caveats: The study found lower generation probabilities in non-shared clonotypes than in those shared by all four donors.

The CDR3 runs to 16 residues. Germline V CDR1 and CDR2: PRHDT, FYEKMQ (reference sequence). With V trimmed by 5 bases and J by 4 bases, 6 bases remained unmatched. Positive CCR7 selection of CD45RO-negative cells yielded the naive CD8 cells, and terminally differentiated effector memory CD45RA+ cells were excluded. This table comes from immunoSEQ multiplex PCR, and its TCRdb copy is limited to in-frame clones, with some not included. This table holds about 820,000 clones, around 92% found once. As regards this clone: Its antigen is undetermined.

The chain couples TRBV13 to TRBJ2-7; 15 bases fit TRBD2. This TCR was recovered from a man younger than 40 in good health. Sequencing was carried out using naive CD8+ T cells sorted from blood. The CDR3 loop reads CASSPRGTSGRYEQYF. The CDR3 DNA sequence: TGTGCCAGCAGCCCGCGCGGGACTAGCGGGAGGTACGAGCAGTACTTC.